This T cell receptor (beta chain) was sequenced in a study of blood T cell repertoires in COVID-19. Across the whole study: There were acute and convalescent COVID-19 samples, and they came from the United States, Italy and Spain. PBMCs, B-cell-depleted T cells, or T cells were the source of the cDNA or gDNA that made up the material.

The V gene lost 0 bases and the J gene lost 4 bases, with 10 bases spanning the gap. The V gene's germline CDR1 is PRHDT and CDR2 FYEKMQ (reference sequence). There are 15 residues in the CDR3. Original data processing: Reference gene primers were amplified, and this amplification served to estimate nucleated cell counts. Data came from immunoSEQ multiplex PCR; TCRdb stores just in-frame clones and leaves some out. From that table come the V and J calls and clone size; the DNA was used to work out D and trimming. The profile covers about 40,000 clones, with roughly 83% appearing a single time and 2.6% taken by the ten largest.

The clonotype originates from a woman aged 60-70 years with acute or convalescent COVID-19. J is TRBJ1-3 and V is TRBV13, with D maybe TRBD1 (6 bases). Sequencing input: peripheral blood. CDR3 bases: TGTGCCAGCAGCTTAGGCGGGGGGCGCGGAAACACCATATATTTT. It codes for CASSLGGGRGNTIYF.